These 10 T cell receptor beta chains were all obtained from the same sample, sequenced in a study of technical replicates of blood from a few donors. Only in-frame clones appear in the TCRdb table, and some are missing; sequencing was by immunoSEQ multiplex PCR. The table lists roughly 100,000 clones, around 95% of them singletons, with 0.22% in the top ten. Sequences were obtained from T cells isolated from PBMCs. All receptors derive from a human donor in good health.

The chain uses TRBV6-1 and TRBJ1-2; the D gene is possibly TRBD1 (5 bases). Trimming took 6 bases from V and 4 from J, leaving 9 bases between them. The CDR3 has 12 residues. Germline V gives CDR1 MNHNS, CDR2 SASEGT. The CDR3 protein is CASRRQFYGYTF. In DNA, the CDR3 is TGTGCCAGCAGGAGACAGTTCTATGGCTACACCTTC.

V gene TRBV5-1 combines with J gene TRBJ2-2; a weak D match, TRBD2 (6 bases). The CDR3 covers 15 residues. Germline V gives CDR1 SGHRS, CDR2 YFSETQ. Trimming took off 0 bases at V and 5 bases at J, with 11 bases between the two ends. CDR3 sequence: CASSLAGRRTGELFF. DNA for the CDR3: TGCGCCAGCAGCTTGGCAGGGAGGAGGACCGGGGAGCTGTTTTTT.

The chain links TRBV25-1 to TRBJ2-2; 7 bases are a match to TRBD2. Germline V lookup: CDR1 MGHDK, CDR2 SYGVNS. CDR3 length: 18 residues. V lost 7 bases, J lost 1 base, and 15 bases stayed unmatched. The CDR3 DNA reads TGTGCCAGCATTGGTGCTAGCGGAACTAGAGGGAACACCGGGGAGCTGTTTTTT. Residues: CASIGASGTRGNTGELFF.

This chain uses TRBV6-4 with TRBJ2-3; the D gene is possibly TRBD1 (6 bases). The CDR3 extends over 14 amino acids. The V gene lost 0 bases and the J gene lost 4 bases, with 8 bases spanning the gap. From germline, CDR1 is MRHNA and CDR2 SNTAGT. DNA for the CDR3: TGTGCCAGCAGTGACTCGAACAGGGCAGATACGCAGTATTTT. It translates to CASSDSNRADTQYF.

The rearrangement links TRBV18 to TRBJ1-3; no reliable D call. The length of the CDR3 is 15 residues. CDR1 and CDR2 (germline): KGHSH, LQKENI. The V end was cut by 2 bases, the J end by 6 bases, with 14 bases between. The CDR3 sequence: CASSPGGPSVNTIYF. The CDR3 DNA reads TGTGCCAGCTCACCAGGAGGACCATCGGTAAACACCATATATTTT.

The CDR3 is CASSSLKTGGSLATGELFF. The DNA for the CDR3 is TGTGCCAGCAGTTCCCTTAAAACAGGCGGCTCTCTTGCGACCGGGGAGCTGTTTTTT. The V and J genes are TRBV28 and TRBJ2-2; possible D gene TRBD1, 5 bases. CDR3 length equals 19 residues. Germline V gene sequence: CDR1 MDHEN, CDR2 SYDVKM. Trimming cost V 4 bases and J 5 bases, with 26 bases left between them.

The rearrangement links TRBV19 to TRBJ2-2; maybe TRBD2 (5 bases). CDR3 length: 14 amino acids. V lost 8 bases to trimming and J lost 3 bases, with 13 bases between them. CDR1 and CDR2 (germline): LNHDA, SQIVND (reference sequence). CDR3 sequence reads: CASRPADYTGELFF. CDR3 nucleotide sequence: TGTGCCAGTCGGCCAGCGGACTACACCGGGGAGCTGTTTTTT.

V usage is TRBV6-5 and J usage is TRBJ2-7; a possible D gene is TRBD1 (6 bases). This CDR3 is 12 amino acids long. The germline V and J ends were trimmed by 6 bases and 5 bases, with 11 bases remaining between them. CDR1 and CDR2 (germline): MNHEY, SVGAGI. The CDR3 spells CASSITGNEQYF. The CDR3 coding sequence is TGTGCCAGCAGCATTACAGGGAACGAGCAGTACTTC.

The chain couples TRBV5-5 to TRBJ2-4; TRBD2 matches at 9 bases. Germline lookup yields CDR1 SGHKS and CDR2 YYEKEE (reference sequence). The CDR3 spans 16 residues. Trimming at V came to 0 bases and at J to 7 bases, leaving 8 bases not matched to a gene. The CDR3 sequence: CASSLGNSGGMNIQYF. The CDR3 DNA is TGTGCCAGCAGCTTGGGCAATAGCGGGGGAATGAACATTCAGTACTTC.

This CDR3 reads CASSVPLPNFPPEQYF. The DNA for the CDR3 is TGTGCCAGCAGCGTACCCCTCCCGAACTTCCCCCCCGAGCAGTACTTC. The rearrangement links TRBV9 to TRBJ2-7; no clear D gene. CDR3 length equals 16 residues. V was trimmed by 1 base and J by 6 bases, leaving 20 bases between them. The germline CDR1 and CDR2 sequences are SGDLS and YYNGEE.